This section outlines one T cell receptor (beta chain) sequence together with its context. This entry belongs to a study of CD8 T cells in ankylosing spondylitis. The TCR beta libraries were generated through quantitative 5'-RACE incorporating molecular barcodes. Using its own MiXCR run on the 5' RACE reads, TCRdb lists one record per CDR3 protein. This sample has some 130,000 distinct CDR3 sequences, with 7% to 8% found just once. This CDR3 contains 15 residues. Trimming removed 1 base at V and 2 bases at J, with 12 bases between. From germline, CDR1 is SGHTA and CDR2 FQGNSA. The genes are TRBV7-2 and TRBJ2-7; D is uncertain. Material: blood, either unsorted or a sorted T cell fraction (not recorded which). The clonotype originates from a female donor with ankylosing spondylitis or in good health (not recorded which). The CDR3 nucleotides read TGTGCCAGCAGCTTAGGTCGTATCCGGACCTACGAGCAGTACTTC. It yields the protein CASSLGRIRTYEQYF. The whole variable domain, remainder taken from reference TRBV7-2 and TRBJ2-7, is GAGVSQSPSNKVTEKGKDVELRCDPISGHTALYWYRQSLGQGLEFLIYFQGNSAPDKSGLPSDRFSAERTGGSVSTLTIQRTQQEDSAVYLCASSLGRIRTYEQYFGPGTRLTVT.